What follows are 23 T cell receptor beta chains derived from one specimen sequenced in a study of identical twins. TCRdb re-called the 5' RACE reads through MiXCR, storing one row per CDR3 protein. The repertoire holds some 570,000 distinct CDR3 sequences, with 20% to 25% as singletons. The sample was also linked to a second study, of yellow fever vaccine responses in identical twins.

The sample was CD4+ T cells sorted from blood. Source of these receptors: a woman between 18 and 30 years old in good health.

The sample holds a few counts of this clonotype. The chain joins TRBV7-9 to TRBJ2-7; D gene unclear. CDR3 length equals 15 residues. V was cut by 3 bases and J by 3 bases, with 15 bases left in between. Germline CDR1 SEHNR, CDR2 FQNEAQ (reference sequence). CDR3 bases: TGTGCCAGCAGCTTTAGGAACAAAGGAGTCTACGAGCAGTACTTC. It encodes CASSFRNKGVYEQYF.

This clonotype was recorded a few times. This chain joins TRBV27 and TRBJ1-1, with 9 positions matching TRBD1. The CDR3 is 17 residues long. Germline loops: CDR1 MNHEY, CDR2 SMNVEV (reference sequence). The junction had 8 bases not matched to a gene; V was cut back by 2 bases and J by 1 base. CDR3 in amino acids: CASSLGTGSDWNTEAFF. CDR3 sequence (DNA): TGTGCCAGCAGTTTAGGGACAGGGTCAGACTGGAACACTGAAGCTTTCTTT.

The J gene is TRBJ2-1, the V gene TRBV20-1; D may be TRBD2 (5 bases). Germline V gene lookup returns CDR1 DFQATT and CDR2 SNEGSKA (reference sequence). CDR3 length equals 10 residues. Deletions cut 3 bases from V and 12 bases from J, with 9 bases between. Written as DNA, the CDR3 is TGCAGTGCTAGCCGGGATCTGCAGTTCTTC. It codes for CSASRDLQFF.

The chain is built from TRBV14 and TRBJ2-1, with 13 bases identical to TRBD2. The V gene end was trimmed by 1 base and the J gene end by 1 base; junction bases not matched to a gene: 4. CDR3 length: 18 amino acids. Looked up from germline, CDR1 is SGHDN and CDR2 is FVKESK. DNA of the CDR3: TGTGCCAGCAGCCAAGTTCGGGGACTAGCGGGATCCTACAATGAGCAGTTCTTC. It encodes CASSQVRGLAGSYNEQFF.

This clonotype was recorded a few times. J is TRBJ1-1 and V is TRBV29-1, with D possibly matching TRBD1 (6 bases). Germline V gene lookup returns CDR1 SQVTM and CDR2 ANQGSEA. The V and J ends lost 2 bases and 3 bases respectively, with 10 bases between them. CDR3 length: 13 residues. CDR3 nucleotide sequence: TGCAGCGTTGAAAGGACAGATGACACTGAAGCTTTCTTT. This sequence encodes CSVERTDDTEAFF.

The rearrangement joins TRBV5-4 to TRBJ2-1, with D perhaps matching TRBD2 (6 bases). From germline, CDR1 is SGHNT and CDR2 YYREEE (reference sequence). V shed 3 bases and J shed 3 bases, with 13 bases lying between them. This CDR3 contains 15 residues. CDR3 bases: TGTGCCAGCAGCTGGGGCGGGACTGACTACAATGAGCAGTTCTTC. Amino acids: CASSWGGTDYNEQFF.

The rearrangement links TRBV12-3 or TRBV12-4 to TRBJ2-2, with 7 bases that match TRBD1. This CDR3 is built from 13 residues. V gave up 6 bases and J gave up 6 bases; unmatched junction bases: 4. The CDR3 loop reads CASSLQGPGELFF. CDR3 in DNA: TGTGCCAGCAGCTTACAGGGGCCCGGGGAGCTGTTTTTT.

This clonotype was seen just once. V is TRBV25-1 and J is TRBJ1-1; D unresolved. This CDR3 has 14 residues. Trimming removed 5 bases from V and 1 base from J, with 11 bases in between. Germline V gene sequence: CDR1 MGHDK, CDR2 SYGVNS. CDR3 nucleotides: TGTGCCAGCAGTAGGCCTTCTCCGAACACTGAAGCTTTCTTT. This gives the protein CASSRPSPNTEAFF.

The gene calls are TRBV18 and TRBJ2-7; D uncertain. CDR1 and CDR2 from the germline V gene are KGHSH and LQKENI. The CDR3 has 14 amino acids. V gave up 0 bases and J gave up 3 bases, with 9 bases separating them. The CDR3 spells CASSPPTQNYEQYF. The CDR3 coding sequence is TGTGCCAGCTCACCACCAACGCAGAACTACGAGCAGTACTTC.

This clonotype was counted only a few times. The J gene is TRBJ2-3, the V gene TRBV20-1; D is ambiguous. The CDR3 is made up of 12 amino acids. V lost 3 bases and J lost 5, with 9 bases in between. Germline V gene data show CDR1 as DFQATT and CDR2 as SNEGSKA (reference sequence). This CDR3 is CSASRGGDTQYF. CDR3 sequence (DNA): TGCAGTGCTAGTAGAGGCGGAGATACGCAGTATTTT.

The chain couples TRBV10-3 to TRBJ1-2, with TRBD1 matching over 7 bases. The V and J ends lost 11 bases and 2 bases, in that order; junction bases with no gene match: 5. CDR1 and CDR2 (germline): ENHRY, SYGVKD. The CDR3 covers 12 residues. The CDR3 sequence: CASTGDNYGYTF. The CDR3 nucleotides read TGTGCCTCAACAGGGGACAACTATGGCTACACCTTC.

V gene TRBV19 combines with J gene TRBJ2-1; 9 positions match TRBD2. The V gene end was trimmed by 3 bases and the J gene end by 6 bases; junction bases not matched to a gene: 6. Germline lookup yields CDR1 LNHDA and CDR2 SQIVND (reference sequence). The CDR3 consists of 15 residues. CDR3 DNA: TGTGCCAGTAGTATCCCTAGCGGGATAGTCAATGAGCAGTTCTTC. Translating it yields CASSIPSGIVNEQFF.

A few counts support this clonotype. The V and J genes are TRBV7-8 and TRBJ1-4; no definite D call. Germline V gene sequence: CDR1 SGHVS, CDR2 FQNEAQ. The CDR3 length is 17 residues. Trimming removed 5 bases at V and 3 bases at J, with 19 bases between. The CDR3 coding sequence is TGTGCCAGCAGCATAAGGGCCGCTTCCACAGCTAATGAAAAACTGTTTTTT. Protein sequence: CASSIRAASTANEKLFF. The full variable domain, completed using reference TRBV7-8 and TRBJ1-4, is GAGVSQSPRYKVAKRGQDVALRCDPISGHVSLFWYQQALGQGPEFLTYFQNEAQLDKSGLPSDRFFAERPEGSVSTLKIQRTQQEDSAVYLCASSIRAASTANEKLFFGSGTQLSVL.

The chain's CDR3 is CASSLSAAGWETQYF. The DNA of the CDR3 is TGTGCCAGCAGCTTGTCCGCCGCGGGTTGGGAGACCCAGTACTTC. The V gene is TRBV5-5, the J gene TRBJ2-5; D is possibly TRBD2 (5 bases). Germline V gives CDR1 SGHKS, CDR2 YYEKEE (reference sequence). V lost 1 base and J lost 5, with 15 bases in between. This CDR3 is 15 amino acids long.

The genes are TRBV7-9 and TRBJ1-3, with D uncertain. The CDR3 totals 12 residues. V shed 7 bases and J shed 3 bases, with 7 bases lying between them. Germline CDR1 reads SEHNR; CDR2 reads FQNEAQ (reference sequence). CDR3: CASNRDGNTIYF. DNA of the CDR3: TGTGCCAGCAACCGGGATGGAAACACCATATATTTT.

The rearrangement joins TRBV5-1 to TRBJ2-1; 10 bases align to TRBD2. From germline, CDR1 is SGHRS and CDR2 YFSETQ. After removal of 0 bases from V and 8 bases from J, the junction contained 5 bases not matched to a gene. CDR3 size: 15 residues. The CDR3 nucleotides are TGCGCCAGCAGCTTGGTCCTAGCGGGAGAATATGAGCAGTTCTTC. Amino acid sequence: CASSLVLAGEYEQFF.

This clonotype was seen a few times. V and J are TRBV28 and TRBJ2-3; 9 nucleotides line up with TRBD2. V lost 3 bases, J lost 2 bases, and 6 bases stayed unmatched. The germline V gene encodes CDR1 MDHEN and CDR2 SYDVKM. The CDR3 spans 16 residues. CDR3 nucleotide sequence: TGTGCCAGCAGTTTTATAGGGACTAGCCTCACAGATACGCAGTATTTT. Translated: CASSFIGTSLTDTQYF.

The chain couples TRBV11-3 to TRBJ2-1; TRBD2 aligns across 11 bases. Trimming took 0 bases from V and 3 from J; bases not matched to a gene: 4. Germline CDR1 and CDR2: SGHNT and YENEEA. The CDR3 is 17 residues long. CDR3 nucleotides: TGTGCCAGCAGCTTAGATAGAGGACTAGCGGGCTACAATGAGCAGTTCTTC. Translated, it gives CASSLDRGLAGYNEQFF. Combining the CDR3 with reference TRBV11-3 and TRBJ2-1 gives the whole variable domain EAGVVQSPRYKIIEKKQPVAFWCNPISGHNTLYWYLQNLGQGPELLIRYENEEAVDDSQLPKDRFSAERLKGVDSTLKIQPAELGDSAVYLCASSLDRGLAGYNEQFFGPGTRLTVL.

This clonotype was counted ten times or more. The genes are TRBV12-3 or TRBV12-4 and TRBJ2-1; 8 nucleotides line up with TRBD1. This CDR3 region has 16 residues. V was clipped by 1 base and J by 2 bases; unmatched bases: 4. The chain's CDR3 is CASSLGGTGTYNEQFF. CDR3 sequence (DNA): TGTGCCAGCAGTTTAGGAGGGACAGGTACCTACAATGAGCAGTTCTTC.

This clonotype was counted between two and nine times. This rearrangement joins TRBV11-2 to TRBJ1-1; D not certain. Between the trimmed V and J ends, which lost 0 bases and 6 bases, there was a span of 14 bases. From germline, CDR1 is SGHAT and CDR2 FQNNGV. This CDR3 comprises 15 residues. The CDR3 DNA reads as TGTGCCAGCAGCTTAGATCCCGGACCTGGCGCTGAAGCTTTCTTT. It encodes CASSLDPGPGAEAFF.

This clonotype was recorded only once. The genes are TRBV29-1 and TRBJ2-7; 7 bases agree with TRBD1. Trimming at V came to 3 bases and at J to 3 bases, leaving 2 bases not matched to a gene. The CDR3 runs to 12 residues. Germline CDR1 and CDR2: SQVTM and ANQGSEA. The CDR3 region is CSVENRGYEQYF. CDR3 in DNA: TGCAGCGTTGAGAACAGGGGCTACGAGCAGTACTTC.

V usage is TRBV6-1 and J usage is TRBJ2-7; 8 bases match TRBD2. The germline V gene encodes CDR1 MNHNS and CDR2 SASEGT. This CDR3 region has 14 residues. V was clipped by 6 bases and J by 2 bases; unmatched bases: 6. Here the CDR3 DNA reads TGTGCCAGCAGGGGTAGCGGGATACCCTACGAGCAGTACTTC. It is translated as CASRGSGIPYEQYF.

The chain is built from TRBV15 and TRBJ2-1, with 10 bases fitting TRBD2. V was clipped by 0 bases and J by 7 bases; unmatched bases: 3. The germline gives CDR1 LNHNV, CDR2 YYDKDF (reference sequence). This CDR3 region has 15 residues. CDR3 loop: CATSRDQLAGNEQFF. As DNA, the CDR3 is TGTGCCACCAGCAGAGATCAACTAGCGGGAAATGAGCAGTTCTTC.